This paragraph reports one T cell receptor beta chain. The antigen remains unidentified. The data are from a study of cytomegalovirus exposure and HLA in healthy donors. Study-level information: Counted in an early data release were tens of millions of unique TCRs from HLA-typed donors. Within the Caucasian-associated ancestry cluster were roughly 82% of the approximately 400 genotyped donors.

Study-level findings and limits: Among the most significant clusters, several appeared linked to common viral pathogens in a later analysis.

V shed 2 bases and J 6 bases; nucleotides not matched to a gene: 10. This CDR3 is built from 14 residues. Germline V gene sequence: CDR1 GTSNPN, CDR2 SVGIG (reference sequence). The PCR contained 60 Vbeta and 13 Jbeta primers. The method was immunoSEQ multiplex PCR; TCRdb's version includes in-frame clones alone and lacks a portion of them. The clone table shows roughly 57,000 clones, with the ten largest holding 12%. The V and J genes are TRBV30 and TRBJ2-7; 7 nucleotides agree with TRBD2. This TCR came from a woman in her twenties or thirties in good health and CMV-seropositive. Sequencing was carried out using PBMCs. The CDR3 protein is CAWSPVGGDSEQYF. CDR3 DNA: TGTGCCTGGAGTCCGGTTGGGGGGGACTCCGAGCAGTACTTC. The full variable domain, with the rest looked up from reference TRBV30 and TRBJ2-7, is SQTIHQWPATLVQPVGSPLSLECTVEGTSNPNLYWYRQAAGRGLQLLFYSVGIGQISSEVPQNLSASRPQDRQFILSSKKLLLSDSGFYLCAWSPVGGDSEQYFGPGTRLTVT.